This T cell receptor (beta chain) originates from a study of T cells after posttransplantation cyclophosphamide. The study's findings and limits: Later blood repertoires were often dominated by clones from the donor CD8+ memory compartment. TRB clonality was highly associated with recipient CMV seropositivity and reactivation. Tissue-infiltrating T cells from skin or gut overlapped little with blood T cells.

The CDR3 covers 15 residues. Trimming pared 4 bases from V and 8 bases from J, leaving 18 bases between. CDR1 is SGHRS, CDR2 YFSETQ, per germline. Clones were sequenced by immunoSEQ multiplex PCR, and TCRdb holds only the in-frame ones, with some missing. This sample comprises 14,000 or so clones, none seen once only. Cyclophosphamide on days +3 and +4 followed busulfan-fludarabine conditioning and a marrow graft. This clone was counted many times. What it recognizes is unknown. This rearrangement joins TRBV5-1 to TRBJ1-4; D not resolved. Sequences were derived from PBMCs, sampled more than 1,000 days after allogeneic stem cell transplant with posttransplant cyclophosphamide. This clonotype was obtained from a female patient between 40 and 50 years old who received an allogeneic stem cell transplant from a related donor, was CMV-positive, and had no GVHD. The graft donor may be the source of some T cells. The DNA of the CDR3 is TGCGCCAGCAGCCCAGGAGAGGGCCCGCGCGAAAAACTGTTTTTT. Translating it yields CASSPGEGPREKLFF.